This T cell receptor beta chain was captured by sequencing in a study of shared clonotypes between healthy human individuals. Clones were read by immunoSEQ multiplex PCR, and TCRdb kept only the in-frame ones, dropping some. This sample has a few million clones, with just over 90% found just once. V was cut by 2 bases and J by 2 bases, with 7 bases left in between. The CDR3 consists of 14 residues. Germline V CDR1 and CDR2: SNHLY, FYNNEI. General study findings and limits: What naive subsets generally showed was a larger estimated richness than memory subsets showed.

In this sample, this clone turned up a few times. Its antigen remains unknown. Sequencing was carried out using naive CD4+ T cells sorted from blood. Sample subset: CD45RA+ positively selected. The genes are TRBV2 and TRBJ1-5; D gene ambiguous. The TCR sequence derives from a man aged 18 to 35 in good health. As DNA, the CDR3 is TGTGCCAGCAGTGAATTATTCGGCAATCAGCCCCAGCATTTT. It yields the protein CASSELFGNQPQHF.